Listed below are T cell receptor beta chains from one sample, sequenced in a study of cytomegalovirus exposure and HLA in healthy donors. TCRdb's copy holds only in-frame clones and misses some; the assay was immunoSEQ multiplex PCR. This table has about 160,000 clones, around 80% appearing once. Sequencing was performed on PBMCs. These TCRs come from a woman aged 18-29 years in good health and CMV-seronegative. Both conserved end residues are part of each CDR3.

CDR3: CASSLNRQAFYGYTF
J: TRBJ1-2
V: TRBV7-2

CDR3: CASRRQGLDNQPQHF
J: TRBJ1-5
V: TRBV6-5

CDR3: CSVSQGLRETQYF
J: TRBJ2-5
V: TRBV29-1

CDR3: CASSLHPGTVNTGELFF
J: TRBJ2-2
V: TRBV7-2

CDR3: CASSRTGGGVQYF
J: TRBJ2-5
V: TRBV19

CDR3: CSSSVGQYEQYF
J: TRBJ2-7
V: TRBV7-9

CDR3: CASSLLGTSGASTDTQYF
J: TRBJ2-3
V: TRBV4-1

CDR3: CASSTRGGSGNTIYF
J: TRBJ1-3
V: TRBV6-5

CDR3: CASSMDREETQYF
J: TRBJ2-5
V: TRBV5-4

CDR3: CASSRGGLAPNYGYTF
J: TRBJ1-2
V: TRBV9